The 7 T cell receptor beta chains presented below share a single source sample, sequenced in a study of long-term antiretroviral therapy in people with HIV. Sequencing used immunoSEQ v3.0 at survey level. Profiled with immunoSEQ multiplex PCR; TCRdb holds only in-frame clones, not every one. The top ten hold roughly 13% of the sample, which has about 12,000 clones, about 80% seen once. Sequenced here: unsorted PBMCs, sampled 3 to 3.2 years before starting antiretroviral therapy. These receptors were taken from a man in his forties with HIV.

The J gene is TRBJ2-1, the V gene TRBV28; 14 nucleotides match TRBD2. The CDR3 loop spans 17 amino acids. V dropped 6 bases and J dropped 0; count of bases not matched to a gene: 4. Germline V gene data show CDR1 as MDHEN and CDR2 as SYDVKM. CDR3 coding DNA: TGTGCCAGCAGCGGGACTAGCGGGAGACTCTCCTACAATGAGCAGTTCTTC. Protein: CASSGTSGRLSYNEQFF.

The rearrangement joins TRBV28 to TRBJ2-1; TRBD2 is a possible D gene (5 bases). V lost 3 bases and J 5 bases, leaving 14 bases between the germline ends. This CDR3 has 15 residues. CDR1 is MDHEN and CDR2 is SYDVKM in the germline V gene. The CDR3 region is CASSFPERKHNEQFF. CDR3 nucleotides: TGTGCCAGCAGTTTCCCCGAGCGGAAGCACAATGAGCAGTTCTTC. Filled out from reference TRBV28 and TRBJ2-1, the complete variable domain reads DVKVTQSSRYLVKRTGEKVFLECVQDMDHENMFWYRQDPGLGLRLIYFSYDVKMKEKGDIPEGYSVSREKKERFSLILESASTNQTSMYLCASSFPERKHNEQFFGPGTRLTVL.

The genes are TRBV5-5 and TRBJ1-1; D remains ambiguous. Germline CDR1 and CDR2: SGHKS and YYEKEE (reference sequence). The CDR3 sequence is 13 residues long. V was shortened by 1 base and J by 3 bases, with 7 bases between the two germline ends. The CDR3 here is CASSLIGDTEAFF. CDR3 nucleotide sequence: TGTGCCAGCAGCTTGATTGGGGACACTGAAGCTTTCTTT.

J is TRBJ1-1 and V is TRBV11-2, with D tentatively TRBD1 (6 bases). The CDR3 is 14 residues long. Germline loops: CDR1 SGHAT, CDR2 FQNNGV. V was clipped by 2 bases and J by 5 bases, with 12 bases between them. CDR3 sequence reads: CASSLSLGGTEAFF. The CDR3 DNA follows: TGTGCCAGCAGCTTAAGCTTAGGGGGAACTGAAGCTTTCTTT.

V is TRBV19 and J is TRBJ1-4; D call uncertain. CDR1 LNHDA and CDR2 SQIVND come from the germline V gene (reference sequence). The CDR3 has 15 residues. Between the trimmed V and J ends, which lost 3 bases and 0 bases, there was a span of 8 bases. Here the CDR3 reads CASSIGRATNEKLFF. CDR3 nucleotide sequence: TGTGCCAGTAGTATCGGCAGAGCAACTAATGAAAAACTGTTTTTT.

This chain's CDR3 is CASPRPSGNPGELFF. In DNA form, the CDR3 reads TGCGCCAGCCCCCGGCCTAGCGGGAATCCCGGGGAGCTGTTTTTT. The J gene is TRBJ2-2, the V gene TRBV10-1, with 9 bases that match TRBD2. Germline V gene data show CDR1 as WNHNN and CDR2 as SYGVQD (reference sequence). The CDR3 extends over 15 amino acids. The V segment lost 8 bases and the J segment 6 bases; nucleotides outside the gene matches: 10.

The J gene is TRBJ2-1, the V gene TRBV19; D could derive from TRBD1 or TRBD2 (5 bases each). Germline V gene sequence: CDR1 LNHDA, CDR2 SQIVND (reference sequence). V was shortened by 11 bases and J by 4 bases, with 9 bases between the two germline ends. The CDR3 consists of 11 residues. CDR3 coding DNA: TGTGCCTCGGGGCCGTACAATGAGCAGTTCTTC. Translated, it gives CASGPYNEQFF.